These T cell receptor beta chains were read from a single sample in a study of blood T cell repertoires in COVID-19. TCRdb keeps only in-frame clones here, not all; method: immunoSEQ multiplex PCR. The data show about 240,000 clones, with approximately 78% seen just once and over 10% held by the top ten. The sequenced sample consisted of peripheral blood. These receptors were taken from a woman aged 60-75 years with active or convalescent COVID-19. Each CDR3 is given with its conserved first and last residue. A D gene is named only where the DNA matches it firmly. A clone size is listed for some rows: how often the clone was seen (once, few, many), or a class if it is expanded.

>-|TRBJ2-7|TRBD2|TRBV7-2
CASSQLAGYEQYF
TGTGCCAGCAGCCAACTAGCGGGGTACGAGCAGTACTTC
>-|TRBJ1-1|-|TRBV12-3/TRBV12-4
CASSPPTRSEAFF
TGTGCCAGCAGTCCCCCCACTAGGTCTGAAGCTTTCTTT
>-|TRBJ2-4|TRBD1|TRBV10-2
CASSAPGGSNIQYF
TGCGCCAGCAGTGCTCCAGGGGGCTCAAACATTCAGTACTTC
>many|TRBJ2-5|-|TRBV11-2
CASSLDRGAGWETQYF
TGTGCCAGCAGCTTAGACCGGGGGGCAGGGTGGGAGACCCAGTACTTC
>-|TRBJ1-1|TRBD1|TRBV2
CASSPQDRGRAEAFF
TGTGCCAGCAGTCCTCAAGACAGGGGGCGGGCTGAAGCTTTCTTT
>few|TRBJ1-2|-|TRBV7-2
CASSEGPQRSNYGYTF
TGTGCCAGCAGCGAAGGCCCACAGCGGTCTAACTATGGCTACACCTTC
>-|TRBJ1-2|-|TRBV19
CASSPAPGGSYGYTF
TGTGCCAGTAGTCCCGCCCCGGGGGGGAGCTATGGCTACACCTTC
>-|TRBJ2-3|TRBD2|TRBV7-9
CASSLGTSGAPDTQYF
TGTGCCAGCAGCTTAGGGACTAGCGGGGCCCCAGATACGCAGTATTTT
>-|TRBJ2-1|TRBD2|TRBV3-1/TRBV3-2
CASSPHSSTSGAYEGAYNEQFF
TGTGCCAGCAGCCCACACTCCTCTACTAGCGGGGCCTACGAGGGGGCATACAATGAGCAGTTCTTC
>few|TRBJ1-5|TRBD1|TRBV2
CASRRDRRGGNQPQHF
TGTGCCAGCAGGAGGGACAGGAGGGGCGGCAATCAGCCCCAGCATTTT
>-|TRBJ1-5|TRBD1|TRBV29-1
CSVADTGEGNQPQHF
TGCAGCGTCGCCGACACAGGGGAAGGCAATCAGCCCCAGCATTTT
>-|TRBJ2-1|TRBD1|TRBV2
CASSVDRGPYNEQFF
TGTGCCAGCAGTGTTGACAGGGGGCCATACAATGAGCAGTTCTTC
>-|TRBJ2-2|-|TRBV6-5
CASSFTESSNTGELFF
TGTGCCAGCAGTTTCACAGAATCTTCGAACACCGGGGAGCTGTTTTTT
>-|TRBJ1-4|-|TRBV3-1/TRBV3-2
CASSLYRRGRTNEKLFF
TGTGCCAGCAGCCTATATCGGAGGGGAAGAACTAATGAAAAACTGTTTTTT
>-|TRBJ2-3|TRBD2|TRBV19
CASSTTWDYLPPYTQYF
TGTGCCAGTAGTACTACTTGGGACTACCTACCGCCTTATACGCAGTATTTT
>-|TRBJ1-1|TRBD1|TRBV19
CASSLTGTHGAFF
TGTGCCAGTAGTCTGACAGGGACCCACGGAGCTTTCTTT
>-|TRBJ2-7|-|TRBV6-1
CASSEFGGWGSYEQYF
TGTGCCAGCAGTGAATTCGGGGGATGGGGCTCCTACGAGCAGTACTTC
>-|TRBJ2-1|-|TRBV21-1
CASSPEQKIGTAYNEQFF
TGTGCCAGCAGCCCCGAACAGAAAATTGGGACAGCCTACAATGAGCAGTTCTTC
>-|TRBJ1-2|-|TRBV4-3
CASSPEDRHGYTF
TGCGCCAGCAGTCCCGAAGACAGACATGGCTACACCTTC
>-|TRBJ2-5|-|TRBV24-1
CATSDPADSSQETQYF
TGTGCCACCAGTGATCCCGCGGACAGTTCCCAAGAGACCCAGTACTTC